This T cell receptor (beta chain) was identified in a study of technical replicates of blood from four donors. The assay was immunoSEQ multiplex PCR, and TCRdb's table has in-frame clones only and misses some. Here the sample spans some 8,000 clones, under 90% being singletons. The CDR3 sequence is 15 residues long. The germline gives CDR1 MNHNS, CDR2 SASEGT. Trimming cost V 1 base and J 5 bases, with 15 bases left between them. The sample holds a few counts of this clone. The receptor's source is a human donor in good health. V is TRBV6-1 and J is TRBJ2-7; tentative D call: TRBD2 (6 bases). Sequences were obtained from PBMCs. The CDR3 bases are TGTGCCAGCAGTGAAGACCACGGAGGGTGGGACGAGCAGTACTTC. Residues: CASSEDHGGWDEQYF.